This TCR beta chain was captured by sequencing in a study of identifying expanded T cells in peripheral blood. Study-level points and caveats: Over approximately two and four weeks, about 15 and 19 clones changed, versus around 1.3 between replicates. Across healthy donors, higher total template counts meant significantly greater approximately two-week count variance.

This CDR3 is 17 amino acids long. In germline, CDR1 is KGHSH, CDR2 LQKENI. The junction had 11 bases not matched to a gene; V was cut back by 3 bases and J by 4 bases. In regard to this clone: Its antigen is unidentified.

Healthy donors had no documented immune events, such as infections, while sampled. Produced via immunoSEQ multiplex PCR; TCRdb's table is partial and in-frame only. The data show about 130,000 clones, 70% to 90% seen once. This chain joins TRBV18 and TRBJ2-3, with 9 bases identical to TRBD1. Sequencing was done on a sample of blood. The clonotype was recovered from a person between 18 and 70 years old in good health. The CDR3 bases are TGTGCCAGCTCACCCCTACTCGGACAGGGGAAGGCAGATACGCAGTATTTT. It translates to CASSPLLGQGKADTQYF.